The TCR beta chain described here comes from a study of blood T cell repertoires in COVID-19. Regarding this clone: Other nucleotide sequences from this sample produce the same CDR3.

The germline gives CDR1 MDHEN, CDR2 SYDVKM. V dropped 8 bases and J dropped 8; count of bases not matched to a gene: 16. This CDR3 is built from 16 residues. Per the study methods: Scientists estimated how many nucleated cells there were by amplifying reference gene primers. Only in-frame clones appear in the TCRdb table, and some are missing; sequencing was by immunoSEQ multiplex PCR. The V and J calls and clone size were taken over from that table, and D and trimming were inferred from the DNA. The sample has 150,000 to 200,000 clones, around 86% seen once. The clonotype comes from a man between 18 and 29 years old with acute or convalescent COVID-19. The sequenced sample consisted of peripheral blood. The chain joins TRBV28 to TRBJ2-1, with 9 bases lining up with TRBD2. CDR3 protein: CASVRGGGAWLHEQFF. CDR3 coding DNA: TGTGCCAGCGTCAGGGGCGGGGGGGCATGGTTACATGAGCAGTTCTTC.